The clone carrying this T cell receptor (beta chain) was picked up many times. This sample stems from a study of immune characterization of retroperitoneal liposarcoma. TCRdb used MiXCR to reprocess the PCR reads, holding one entry per CDR3 protein. The sample gives around 8,000 distinct CDR3 sequences, 25% to 35% of which show up once; over 12% is in the top ten. V dropped 3 bases and J dropped 9 bases, with 18 bases sitting between them. Germline V gene lookup returns CDR1 SGHTA and CDR2 FQGNSA. This CDR3 has 15 amino acids. The sample consisted of blood. This chain connects TRBV7-2 to TRBJ2-1; D possibly corresponds to TRBD1 (6 bases). The source is a male donor with retroperitoneal liposarcoma. This CDR3 reads CASSLGLGAPPEQFF. CDR3 in DNA: TGTGCCAGCAGCTTGGGTCTGGGGGCGCCCCCTGAGCAGTTCTTC. Based on the CDR3 plus reference TRBV7-2 and TRBJ2-1, the full variable domain is GAGVSQSPSNKVTEKGKDVELRCDPISGHTALYWYRQSLGQGLEFLIYFQGNSAPDKSGLPSDRFSAERTGGSVSTLTIQRTQQEDSAVYLCASSLGLGAPPEQFFGPGTRLTVL.